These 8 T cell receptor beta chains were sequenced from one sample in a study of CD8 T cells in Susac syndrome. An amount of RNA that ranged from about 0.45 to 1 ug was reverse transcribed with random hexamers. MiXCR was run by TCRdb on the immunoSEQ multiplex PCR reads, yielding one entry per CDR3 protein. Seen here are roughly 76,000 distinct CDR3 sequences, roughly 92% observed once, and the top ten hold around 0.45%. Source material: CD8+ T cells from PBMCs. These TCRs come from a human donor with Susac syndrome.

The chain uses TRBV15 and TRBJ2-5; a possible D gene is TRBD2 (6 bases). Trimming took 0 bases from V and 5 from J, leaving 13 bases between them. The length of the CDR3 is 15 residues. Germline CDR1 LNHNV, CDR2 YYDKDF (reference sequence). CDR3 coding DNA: TGTGCCACCAGCAGAGATCGGGCAGGAGGGGAGACCCAGTACTTC. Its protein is CATSRDRAGGETQYF.

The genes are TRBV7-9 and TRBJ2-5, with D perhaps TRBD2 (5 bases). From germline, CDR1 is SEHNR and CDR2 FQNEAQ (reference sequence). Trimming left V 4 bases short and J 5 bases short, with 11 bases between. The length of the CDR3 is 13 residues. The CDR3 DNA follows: TGTGCCAGCAGCTACGGGGTGGCGGAGACCCAGTACTTC. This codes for CASSYGVAETQYF. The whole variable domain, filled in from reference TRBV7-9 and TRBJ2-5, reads DTGVSQNPRHKITKRGQNVTFRCDPISEHNRLYWYRQTLGQGPEFLTYFQNEAQLEKSRLLSDRFSAERPKGSFSTLEIQRTEQGDSAMYLCASSYGVAETQYFGPGTRLLVL.

Written as DNA, the CDR3 is TGTGCCAGCAGCTTCACTAGCGGGAGTAATAATGAGCAGTTCTTC. It encodes CASSFTSGSNNEQFF. J is TRBJ2-1 and V is TRBV5-4, with 11 bases matching TRBD2. The junction had 5 bases not matched to a gene; V was cut back by 2 bases and J by 7 bases. Germline CDR1 reads SGHNT; CDR2 reads YYREEE (reference sequence). The CDR3 spans 15 residues.

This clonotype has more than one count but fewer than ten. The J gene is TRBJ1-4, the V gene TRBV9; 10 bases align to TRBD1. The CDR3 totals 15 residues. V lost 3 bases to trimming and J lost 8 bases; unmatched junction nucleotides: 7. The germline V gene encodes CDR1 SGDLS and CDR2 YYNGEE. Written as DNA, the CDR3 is TGTGCCAGCAGCGGCGGGACAGGGGCGACGGAAAAACTGTTTTTT. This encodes CASSGGTGATEKLFF.

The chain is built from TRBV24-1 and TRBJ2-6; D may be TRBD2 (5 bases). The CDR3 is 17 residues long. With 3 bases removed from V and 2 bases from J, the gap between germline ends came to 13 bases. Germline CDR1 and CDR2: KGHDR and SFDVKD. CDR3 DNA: TGTGCCACCAGTGATACTTCGAGAGGGACTGGGGCCAACGTCCTGACTTTC. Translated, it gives CATSDTSRGTGANVLTF.

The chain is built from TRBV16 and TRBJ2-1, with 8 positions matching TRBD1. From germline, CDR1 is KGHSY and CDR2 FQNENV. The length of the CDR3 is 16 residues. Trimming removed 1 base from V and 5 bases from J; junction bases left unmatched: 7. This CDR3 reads CASSQFVRTGNNEQFF. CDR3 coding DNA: TGTGCCAGCAGCCAATTTGTCAGGACAGGGAACAATGAGCAGTTCTTC.

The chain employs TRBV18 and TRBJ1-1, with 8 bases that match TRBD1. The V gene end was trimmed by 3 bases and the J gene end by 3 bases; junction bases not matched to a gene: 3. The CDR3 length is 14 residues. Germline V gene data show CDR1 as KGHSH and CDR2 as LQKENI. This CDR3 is CASSPRQGHTEAFF. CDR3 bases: TGTGCCAGCTCACCTAGACAGGGGCACACTGAAGCTTTCTTT. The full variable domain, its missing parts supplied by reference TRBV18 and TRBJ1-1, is NAGVMQNPRHLVRRRGQEARLRCSPMKGHSHVYWYRQLPEEGLKFMVYLQKENIIDESGMPKERFSAEFPKEGPSILRIQQVVRGDSAAYFCASSPRQGHTEAFFGQGTRLTVV.

CDR3 bases: TGCGCCAGCAGCCCGACAGGAATCACAGATACGCAGTATTTT. Translation gives CASSPTGITDTQYF. The chain combines TRBV5-1 with TRBJ2-3; possible D gene TRBD1, 6 bases. CDR3 size: 14 residues. The V end lost 4 bases, the J end lost 2 bases, and 11 bases lay between the germline ends. Germline assignment: CDR1 SGHRS and CDR2 YFSETQ.